This is a list of T cell receptor beta chains from one sample in a study of T cells expressing NK-cell markers. TCRdb reanalyzed the 5' RACE reads and collapses them to one entry per CDR3 protein, without DNA. This sample's table has about 160,000 distinct CDR3 sequences. The specimen was blood T cells: a sorted CD56 or NKG2C T cell subset, CD4+ or CD8+ T cells, or bulk PBMC T cells (not recorded which). The source of these receptors is a woman aged 18 to 75 in good health. CDR3s include the opening cysteine and the closing phenylalanine or tryptophan. Each record gives: CDR3 length, clone size, J gene, V gene, CDR3 protein. The listing skips clone size in some rows; elsewhere it reads once, few, many or a size class.

length: 14; size: .; J: TRBJ2-3; V: TRBV5-1; CDR3: CASSLMDSTDTQYF
length: 17; size: .; J: TRBJ1-1; V: TRBV5-1; CDR3: CASKVETGGFGWAEAFF
length: 15; size: .; J: TRBJ2-3; V: TRBV5-1; CDR3: CASSQTGTPPDTQYF
length: 13; size: .; J: TRBJ2-1; V: TRBV5-1; CDR3: CASSPPTGVEQFF
length: 17; size: .; J: TRBJ2-1; V: TRBV4-2; CDR3: CASSPRLLGTPYNEQFF
length: 14; size: .; J: TRBJ2-7; V: TRBV20-1; CDR3: CSARALAGVHEQYF
length: 17; size: .; J: TRBJ1-3; V: TRBV20-1; CDR3: CSARTILGSFSGNTIYF
length: 13; size: .; J: TRBJ2-5; V: TRBV29-1; CDR3: CSARHTGGETQYF
length: 14; size: large; J: TRBJ1-1; V: TRBV7-3; CDR3: CASSPQPANTEAFF
length: 14; size: .; J: TRBJ2-1; V: TRBV24-1; CDR3: CATSDPNRGNEQFF
length: 13; size: .; J: TRBJ2-1; V: TRBV6-5; CDR3: CASSYRGRHEQFF
length: 16; size: .; J: TRBJ2-7; V: TRBV5-1; CDR3: CASTLRDAASSYEQYF
length: 15; size: .; J: TRBJ2-6; V: TRBV30; CDR3: CAWRKGSSGANVLTF
length: 15; size: .; J: TRBJ2-1; V: TRBV5-1; CDR3: CASSFRSRGLDEQFF
length: 11; size: .; J: TRBJ2-5; V: TRBV30; CDR3: CAWTLLETQYF
length: 14; size: .; J: TRBJ2-5; V: TRBV5-1; CDR3: CASSRAGGQETQYF
length: 13; size: .; J: TRBJ2-7; V: TRBV27; CDR3: CASSPDRGYEQYF
length: 14; size: .; J: TRBJ2-5; V: TRBV5-1; CDR3: CASQPIGVWETQYF
length: 16; size: .; J: TRBJ2-1; V: TRBV20-1; CDR3: CSARVPGGPSYNEQFF
length: 13; size: .; J: TRBJ2-1; V: TRBV5-1; CDR3: CASSLVGANEQFF
length: 15; size: .; J: TRBJ2-7; V: TRBV9; CDR3: CASSVDLLPASEQYF